This T cell receptor beta chain originates from a study of radiation and T cells in renal cell carcinoma (dated by TCRdb to 2019 to 2021). Regarding the research as a whole: Samples were obtained from a clinical trial, in which 15 Gy stereotactic body radiation therapy was delivered to primary renal cell carcinomas and nephrectomy was performed 4 weeks later. TCR beta sequencing covered fewer than 60 samples in total, comprising some 26 tumors and roughly 27 peripheral blood samples. In the 40 to 60 samples combined, fewer than 5 million unique CDR3 nucleotide sequences were found, encoding about 2.7 million unique CDR3 amino acid sequences.

The CDR3 measures 17 amino acids from cysteine to phenylalanine. Only CDR3 DNA remains: 51 bases, in frame from the first base. The junction shows trimming of 4 bases on V and 1 base on J, and the gene matches do not reach 13 bases of it. CDR1 and CDR2 are read off the germline V gene as SGHRS and YFSETQ. TCR beta libraries were generated from genomic DNA with the immunoSEQ kit, following the manufacturer's recommendations. To prepare the libraries, a first multiplex PCR with proprietary primers was run, followed by a second PCR that added unique barcodes, and a bead cleanup was done after each round. A positive control reaction and a negative control reaction, both provided in the kit, were run with every batch of samples. The final libraries were assessed on an Agilent 4200 TapeStation D1000 ScreenTape, pooled by volume, and quantified by qPCR. Sequencing ran on an Illumina NextSeq500 with a MidOutput 150-cycle cartridge, using 156 Read1 and 15 Index1 cycles with kit custom primers. The pooled library was loaded at 1.0 pM with a 20% PhiX control spike-in. Per the original workflow: The vendor-processed data were analyzed in R, and a clonotype was defined as all T cells that share the same CDR3 nucleotide sequence. For clone abundance analyses, frequencies were normalized to the 10,000 most abundant clones per sample. Public T cell clones, which averaged fewer than five per sample, were removed prior to analysis. Tumor-enriched and baseline blood-enriched clonotypes were defined by at least a 32-fold difference in abundance between compartments. Clonotypes expanded or contracted between blood time points were identified with a beta-binomial differential abundance model. Tumor-blood repertoire similarity was measured with the Baroni-Urbani and Buser coefficient, and group comparisons used two-tailed Wilcoxon tests in R. The immuneACCESS repertoire file appears here via TCRdb, limited to in-frame rearrangements. These files lack a portion of the clones; in checked studies, under half of the deficit traces to unresolved V genes, and the cause of the others is not known. V, J and clone size are those of that table, while D and trimming were read from the DNA. Across this sample there are some 150,000 clones, with 87% seen only once. The ten largest clones represent about an eighth of the sample.

The research as a whole found: No pretreatment tumor biopsies were available, so the baseline intratumoral presence of clonotypes could not be determined. Changes in the blood repertoire were not tracked past 4 weeks after treatment. Top tumor clonotypes rose in blood from baseline to 2 weeks post-radiation, then contracted by 4 weeks, suggesting transient expansion of tumor-resident clones. With a single-armed trial design, the study had no way to address how radiation dose or scheduling affects the TCR repertoire.

Comments on this clone: Its antigen has not been determined. It has no much larger one-base neighbor in the sample; base qualities were not kept.

The time point label here, explained by the study, means: blood 2 weeks post-SBRT. Sample treatment or condition, as interpreted from the label and publication: 15 Gy SBRT to primary tumor, nephrectomy 4 weeks later. Serial peripheral blood from radiation-treated patients was sampled at baseline, 2 weeks and 4 weeks after SBRT to track tumor-enriched clonotypes. All patients had renal cell carcinoma with clear cell pathology. Genomic DNA for TCR sequencing was prepared using the QIAamp DNA Blood Mini Kit (Qiagen). Samples were included in the analyses only if all quality control checks were passed. The chain was built from TRBV5-1 and TRBJ2-5; 7 bases in the junction line up with TRBD1. This TCR was recovered from a woman in her forties or fifties with renal cell carcinoma. The sample consisted of blood, taken from a patient whose treatment included radiotherapy and nephrectomy. The CDR3 is CASSLRVRQGLQETQYF. The nucleotide sequence is given as TGCGCCAGCAGCCTAAGAGTTCGACAGGGCCTCCAAGAGACCCAGTACTTC.